This T cell receptor beta chain was documented in a study of PD-1 and CTLA-4 blockade in melanoma. CDR1 is MNHEY, CDR2 SMNVEV, per germline (reference sequence). Trimming pared 5 bases from V and 7 bases from J, leaving 8 bases between. The length of the CDR3 is 12 residues. The protocol was immunoSEQ multiplex PCR, while the TCRdb copy is restricted to in-frame clones and leaves out a portion. The table includes around 21,000 clones, 88% detected once. The chain combines TRBV27 with TRBJ2-2; D gene uncertain. The source of this sequence is a human donor with melanoma. The material was CD8+ T cells from peripheral blood, obtained before anti-PD-1 treatment. The CDR3 DNA is TGTGCCAGCAGTCTAGGGTTCGGGGAGCTGTTTTTT. This codes for CASSLGFGELFF.